The entry below describes one T cell receptor beta chain. The antigen is not known. The data stem from a study of cytomegalovirus exposure and HLA in healthy donors. The CDR3 length is 19 residues. Losses at the gene ends were 10 bases for V and 0 bases for J; bases not matched to a gene: 23. Germline CDR1 MRHNA, CDR2 SNTAGT. Study-wide results and limits: Using a false discovery rate of 0.05, a later analysis showed that 15,000 to 20,000 TCR beta sequences were associated with HLA alleles. According to the study, roughly 160 TCR beta chains were cytomegalovirus-associated.

Amplification used 60 Vbeta primers and 13 Jbeta primers. Profiling relied on immunoSEQ multiplex PCR, and the TCRdb table lists in-frame clones only, not all of them. The sample shows roughly 96,000 clones, 60% to 75% of them seen only once. Sequenced sample: PBMCs. This sequence originates from a woman in her 70s in good health and CMV-seropositive. The chain employs TRBV6-4 and TRBJ2-7; 8 nucleotides agree with TRBD2. The CDR3 is CAIHLGSLISGVSSYEQYF. The CDR3, as DNA: TGTGCCATCCATCTCGGGTCCCTAATTAGCGGGGTTAGCTCCTACGAGCAGTACTTC.